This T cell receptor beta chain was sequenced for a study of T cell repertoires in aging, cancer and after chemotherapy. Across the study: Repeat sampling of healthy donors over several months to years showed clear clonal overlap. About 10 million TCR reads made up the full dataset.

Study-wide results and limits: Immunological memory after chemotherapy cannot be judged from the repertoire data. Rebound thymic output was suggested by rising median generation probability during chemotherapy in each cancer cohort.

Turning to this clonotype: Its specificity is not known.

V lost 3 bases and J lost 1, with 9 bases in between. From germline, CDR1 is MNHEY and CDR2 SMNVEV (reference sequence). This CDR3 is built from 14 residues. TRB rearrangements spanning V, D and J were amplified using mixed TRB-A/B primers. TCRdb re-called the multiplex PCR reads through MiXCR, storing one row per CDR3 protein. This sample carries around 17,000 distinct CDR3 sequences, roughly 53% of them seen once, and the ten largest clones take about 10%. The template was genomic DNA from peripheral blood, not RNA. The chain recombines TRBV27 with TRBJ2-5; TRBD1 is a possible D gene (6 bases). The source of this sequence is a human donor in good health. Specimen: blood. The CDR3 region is CASSFTGSQETQYF. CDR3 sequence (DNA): TGTGCCAGCAGTTTCACAGGGTCCCAAGAGACCCAGTACTTC.